This T cell receptor beta chain was sequenced in a study of human T cells and chemical hapten exposure. Study-wide results and limits: Versus controls, significantly more large CDR3 similarity clusters arose from expanded TCRs.

The library labeled individual cDNA molecules by adding unique molecular identifiers to them. TCRdb re-derived calls from the RACE reads in MiXCR, one entry per CDR3 protein. The sample lists approximately 80,000 distinct CDR3 sequences; 8% to 13% were seen once. The time point here: patch test 2, 6 weeks after DPC sensitization. Treatment defined: therapeutic diphenylcyclopropenone sensitization with weekly scalp DPC. There are 14 residues in the CDR3. V shed 2 bases and J 2 bases; nucleotides not matched to a gene: 1. Germline CDR1 reads SQVTM; CDR2 reads ANQGSEA. This clonotype showed up many times. Its specificity is not known.

Here the sequenced sample was whole blood, taken in connection with sensitization to the hapten diphenylcyclopropenone (DPC). This TCR derives from a woman aged 45-59 years with alopecia areata. Some clones in this sample may be carry-over from other donors' samples. The chain employs TRBV29-1 and TRBJ2-3, with 10 positions matching TRBD2. CDR3 in amino acids: CSVELAGVTDTQYF. CDR3 in DNA: TGCAGCGTTGAACTAGCGGGAGTCACAGATACGCAGTATTTT.